The 21 T cell receptor beta chains below all came from one sample that was sequenced in a study of blood T cell repertoires in COVID-19. This table comes from immunoSEQ multiplex PCR, and its TCRdb copy is limited to in-frame clones, with some not included. Among 95,000 to 110,000 clones listed, around 92% were seen once. The sample taken for sequencing was peripheral blood. Source of these receptors: a man in his forties with active or convalescent COVID-19.

The genes are TRBV27 and TRBJ1-6; 8 nucleotides line up with TRBD1. The CDR3 consists of 15 residues. After removal of 1 base from V and 14 bases from J, the junction contained 10 bases not matched to a gene. In germline, CDR1 is MNHEY, CDR2 SMNVEV (reference sequence). The CDR3 protein is CASSLLGTGPVALHF. The CDR3 DNA sequence: TGTGCCAGCAGTTTATTGGGGACAGGCCCAGTAGCCCTCCACTTT.

The chain carries TRBV7-2 and TRBJ2-7; 7 bases are shared with TRBD2. The CDR3 extends over 16 amino acids. The V gene end was trimmed by 0 bases and the J gene end by 2 bases; junction bases not matched to a gene: 7. Looked up from germline, CDR1 is SGHTA and CDR2 is FQGNSA. The CDR3 is CASSLASGLSAYEQYF. The CDR3 nucleotides read TGTGCCAGCAGCTTAGCATCGGGACTATCCGCCTACGAGCAGTACTTC. Together with reference TRBV7-2 and TRBJ2-7, the CDR3 gives the full variable domain: GAGVSQSPSNKVTEKGKDVELRCDPISGHTALYWYRQSLGQGLEFLIYFQGNSAPDKSGLPSDRFSAERTGGSVSTLTIQRTQQEDSAVYLCASSLASGLSAYEQYFGPGTRLTVT.

J is TRBJ1-1 and V is TRBV18; the D gene is possibly TRBD1 (5 bases). The V gene lost 3 bases and the J gene lost 1 base, with 15 bases spanning the gap. This CDR3 has 16 residues. CDR1 KGHSH and CDR2 LQKENI come from the germline V gene. CDR3 in amino acids: CASSPRRGTGNTEAFF. As DNA, the CDR3 is TGTGCCAGCTCACCTCGGAGGGGTACAGGGAACACTGAAGCTTTCTTT.

The chain uses TRBV27 and TRBJ1-4; TRBD1 aligns across 8 bases. This CDR3 has 16 residues. J gave up 3 bases and V 5 bases, and 8 bases lay outside the gene matches. The V gene's germline CDR1 is MNHEY and CDR2 SMNVEV (reference sequence). The CDR3 DNA is TGTGCCAGCAGTACCCTCGACAGGGGCGCTAATGAAAAACTGTTTTTT. It encodes CASSTLDRGANEKLFF.

The V and J genes are TRBV3-1 (or the pseudogene TRBV3-2) and TRBJ2-3, with 13 bases that match TRBD2. From germline, CDR1 is LGHDT and CDR2 YNNKEL (reference sequence). J was trimmed by 0 bases and V by 1 base; bases with no gene match: 4. The CDR3 is made up of 18 amino acids. The CDR3 spells CASSQGTSGSGSTDTQYF. The CDR3 nucleotides are TGTGCCAGCAGCCAAGGGACTAGCGGGAGCGGGAGCACAGATACGCAGTATTTT.

CDR3 sequence: CASSSDGQSNTEAFF. As DNA, the CDR3 is TGCGCCAGCAGCTCCGACGGACAATCGAACACTGAAGCTTTCTTT. V gene TRBV5-1 combines with J gene TRBJ1-1, with TRBD1 as a possible D gene (5 bases). This CDR3 has 15 residues. V shed 3 bases and J shed 1 base, with 13 bases lying between them. Germline V gene data show CDR1 as SGHRS and CDR2 as YFSETQ.

The chain employs TRBV4-1 and TRBJ1-1, with D unclear. The CDR3 extends over 14 amino acids. Germline V CDR1 and CDR2: MGHRA, YSYEKL. The V and J ends lost 4 bases and 3 bases respectively, with 12 bases between them. Written as DNA, the CDR3 is TGCGCCAGCAGCCGGGGAGGTGTAGACACTGAAGCTTTCTTT. Amino acids: CASSRGGVDTEAFF.

This clone is a singleton in its sample. The gene calls are TRBV28 and TRBJ1-2, with 8 positions matching TRBD1. The V gene end was trimmed by 6 bases and the J gene end by 4 bases; junction bases not matched to a gene: 10. This CDR3 region has 15 residues. In germline, CDR1 is MDHEN, CDR2 SYDVKM. The CDR3 spells CASRLTGVRFYGYTF. DNA for the CDR3: TGTGCCAGCAGATTGACAGGGGTTCGGTTCTATGGCTACACCTTC.

The V and J genes are TRBV15 and TRBJ2-1; 7 bases align to TRBD2. The CDR3 has 17 residues. Germline-derived CDR1 and CDR2 are LNHNV and YYDKDF (reference sequence). Trimming removed 4 bases from V and 4 bases from J; junction bases left unmatched: 13. CDR3 DNA: TGTGCCACCAGCATCCCGGGGTGGGAGGGAGGTTACAATGAGCAGTTCTTC. Translating it yields CATSIPGWEGGYNEQFF.

The gene calls are TRBV24-1 and TRBJ1-1; TRBD1 is a possible D gene (6 bases). The length of the CDR3 is 15 residues. Germline CDR1 is KGHDR and CDR2 is SFDVKD. Between the trimmed V and J ends, which lost 4 bases and 0 bases, there was a span of 11 bases. In DNA form, the CDR3 reads TGTGCCACCAGTGACTCACAGGGTATGAACACTGAAGCTTTCTTT. As protein: CATSDSQGMNTEAFF.

V usage is TRBV28 and J usage is TRBJ2-3; D uncertain. This CDR3 has 12 residues. Germline V gene sequence: CDR1 MDHEN, CDR2 SYDVKM. Trimming shortened V by 4 bases and J by 5 bases, and 7 bases separated the two germline ends. CDR3 protein: CASSSPIDTQYF. CDR3 in DNA: TGTGCCAGCAGTTCGCCTATAGATACGCAGTATTTT.

This clone was picked up a small number of times. The rearrangement links TRBV7-2 to TRBJ2-5; 11 positions match TRBD2. The CDR3 consists of 17 residues. The junction had 12 bases not matched to a gene; V was cut back by 4 bases and J by 5 bases. Germline V CDR1 and CDR2: SGHTA, FQGNSA. CDR3 sequence: CASSSYTSGRSWETQYF. CDR3 coding DNA: TGTGCCAGCAGCTCGTATACTAGCGGGAGATCATGGGAGACCCAGTACTTC. The entire variable domain, with the rest obtained from reference TRBV7-2 and TRBJ2-5, is as follows: GAGVSQSPSNKVTEKGKDVELRCDPISGHTALYWYRQSLGQGLEFLIYFQGNSAPDKSGLPSDRFSAERTGGSVSTLTIQRTQQEDSAVYLCASSSYTSGRSWETQYFGPGTRLLVL.

V usage is TRBV7-2 and J usage is TRBJ1-5; no firm D call. CDR3 length equals 13 residues. With 5 bases removed from V and 1 base from J, the gap between germline ends came to 6 bases. The germline V gene has CDR1 SGHTA and CDR2 FQGNSA. The CDR3 bases are TGTGCCAGCAGCCCCGAGAGCAATCAGCCCCAGCATTTT. Its protein is CASSPESNQPQHF.

The chain uses TRBV29-1 and TRBJ2-1; 7 nucleotides line up with TRBD2. V lost 6 bases to trimming and J lost 8 bases; unmatched junction nucleotides: 10. Germline V gene sequence: CDR1 SQVTM, CDR2 ANQGSEA. The CDR3 runs to 13 residues. This CDR3 reads CSVSAGTIYEQFF. CDR3 sequence (DNA): TGCAGCGTCTCGGCCGGGACTATATATGAGCAGTTCTTC.

V and J are TRBV5-1 and TRBJ2-3; possibly TRBD1 for D (6 bases). This CDR3 is 14 amino acids long. The V gene lost 0 bases and the J gene lost 3 bases, with 8 bases spanning the gap. Germline CDR1 SGHRS, CDR2 YFSETQ. This CDR3 reads CASSLEGGTDTQYF. CDR3 DNA: TGCGCCAGCAGCTTGGAAGGGGGTACAGATACGCAGTATTTT.

This clone was observed a single time. The genes are TRBV28 and TRBJ2-1; 13 positions agree with TRBD2. V was pared by 3 bases and J by 7 bases, with 6 bases of the junction left unmatched. Germline CDR1 and CDR2: MDHEN and SYDVKM. This CDR3 has 16 residues. In DNA form, the CDR3 reads TGTGCCAGCAGTTTTTTAGGGACTAGCGGGGTGAATGAGCAGTTCTTC. Its protein is CASSFLGTSGVNEQFF. The full variable domain, in which reference TRBV28 and TRBJ2-1 provide the parts outside the CDR3, is DVKVTQSSRYLVKRTGEKVFLECVQDMDHENMFWYRQDPGLGLRLIYFSYDVKMKEKGDIPEGYSVSREKKERFSLILESASTNQTSMYLCASSFLGTSGVNEQFFGPGTRLTVL.

The rearrangement uses TRBV5-4 and TRBJ2-1, with 9 bases fitting TRBD1. Germline loops: CDR1 SGHNT, CDR2 YYREEE (reference sequence). This CDR3 is 13 amino acids long. The trim removed 4 bases at V and 10 bases at J, leaving 6 bases unmatched. The CDR3 loop is CASSRDRVNEQFF. DNA for the CDR3: TGTGCCAGCAGCAGGGACAGGGTCAACGAGCAGTTCTTC.

The CDR3 sequence is CASSLGGYTQSPLHF. In DNA form, the CDR3 reads TGCGCCAGCAGCTTGGGAGGGTACACCCAATCACCCCTCCACTTT. The genes are TRBV5-1 and TRBJ1-6; no reliable D call. CDR3 length: 15 amino acids. With 0 bases removed from V and 10 bases from J, the gap between germline ends came to 14 bases. Germline V CDR1 and CDR2: SGHRS, YFSETQ.

The genes are TRBV12-3 or TRBV12-4 and TRBJ1-1; a weak D match, TRBD1 (5 bases). Trimming shortened V by 1 base and J by 3 bases, and 6 bases separated the two germline ends. There are 13 residues in the CDR3. The CDR3 here is CASSLVGDTEAFF. CDR3 bases: TGTGCCAGCAGTTTAGTAGGGGACACTGAAGCTTTCTTT.

The chain links TRBV6-5 to TRBJ2-1, with D perhaps TRBD2 (6 bases). Germline values: CDR1 MNHEY, CDR2 SVGAGI. Trimming cost V 2 bases and J 10 bases, with 12 bases left between them. This CDR3 is 13 amino acids long. The CDR3, as DNA: TGTGCCAGCAGTTACAGGGGACTTGCAGAGCAGTTCTTC. Protein sequence: CASSYRGLAEQFF.

The CDR3 region is CASSSVGGTGGGSGANVLTF. DNA for the CDR3: TGTGCCAGCAGCTCCGTTGGGGGGACAGGGGGCGGCTCTGGGGCCAACGTCCTGACTTTC. The chain couples TRBV5-4 to TRBJ2-6; 12 bases agree with TRBD1. The CDR3 is 20 amino acids. V was pared by 3 bases and J by 0 bases, with 10 bases of the junction left unmatched. Germline V lookup: CDR1 SGHNT, CDR2 YYREEE (reference sequence).